The entry below describes one T cell receptor (beta chain). The source of the sample is a study of blood T cell repertoires in COVID-19. Across the study: Samples of COVID-19 (acute and convalescent) were obtained from the United States, Italy and Spain. T cells, B-cell-depleted T cells, or PBMCs provided the cDNA or gDNA that served as material.

Original data processing: Amplification with reference gene primers provided the estimates of nucleated cell counts. This table comes from immunoSEQ multiplex PCR, and its TCRdb copy is limited to in-frame clones, with some not included. Clonal size and the V and J genes are those of that table, whereas D and trimming came from the DNA. The sample has 120,000 to 150,000 clones, 70% to 90% seen once; the top ten hold approximately 8%. The length of the CDR3 is 15 residues. Trimming shortened V by 4 bases and J by 0 bases, and 9 bases separated the two germline ends. Germline CDR1 and CDR2: MGHDK and SYGVNS.

Sequenced input: peripheral blood. The TCR originated in a woman aged 55 to 70 with acute or convalescent COVID-19. The chain has TRBV25-1 and TRBJ1-4; maybe TRBD1 (6 bases). The CDR3 spells CASSGGGPTNEKLFF. Here the CDR3 DNA reads TGTGCCAGCAGTGGGGGGGGGCCAACTAATGAAAAACTGTTTTTT.